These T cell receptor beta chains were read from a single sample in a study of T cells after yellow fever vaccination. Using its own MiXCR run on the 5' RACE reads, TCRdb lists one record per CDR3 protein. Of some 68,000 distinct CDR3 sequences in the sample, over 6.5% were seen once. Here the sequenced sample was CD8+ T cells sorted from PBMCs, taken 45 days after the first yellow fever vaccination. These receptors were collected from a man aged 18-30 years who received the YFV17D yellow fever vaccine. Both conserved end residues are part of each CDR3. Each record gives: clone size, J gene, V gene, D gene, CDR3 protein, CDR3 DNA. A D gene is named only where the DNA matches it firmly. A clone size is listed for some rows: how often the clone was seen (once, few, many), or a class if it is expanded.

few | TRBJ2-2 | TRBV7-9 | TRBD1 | CASSFWTGGAGELFF | TGTGCCAGCAGCTTTTGGACAGGTGGGGCCGGGGAGCTGTTTTTT
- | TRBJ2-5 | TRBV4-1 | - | CASSQAGGWETQYF | TGCGCCAGCAGCCAAGCCGGGGGATGGGAGACCCAGTACTTC
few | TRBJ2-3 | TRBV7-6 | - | CASSSPPGHTDTQYF | TGTGCCAGCAGCTCACCACCGGGACACACAGATACGCAGTATTTT
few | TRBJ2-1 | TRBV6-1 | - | CASSPGAGSYNEQFF | TGTGCCAGCAGTCCAGGGGCCGGCTCCTACAATGAGCAGTTCTTC
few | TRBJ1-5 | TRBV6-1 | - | CASSPGIEGNQPQHF | TGTGCCAGCAGTCCAGGGATTGAGGGAAATCAGCCCCAGCATTTT
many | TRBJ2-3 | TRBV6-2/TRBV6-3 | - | CASRSMVARSTDTQYF | TGTGCCAGCAGATCCATGGTAGCGCGTTCCACAGATACGCAGTATTTT
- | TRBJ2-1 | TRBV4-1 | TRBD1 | CASSPLPGTEGYNEQFF | TGCGCCAGCAGCCCGCTGCCCGGGACAGAGGGTTACAATGAGCAGTTCTTC
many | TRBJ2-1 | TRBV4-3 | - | CASSQSGFEDEQFF | TGCGCCAGCAGCCAATCGGGGTTTGAAGATGAGCAGTTCTTC
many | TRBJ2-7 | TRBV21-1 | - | CASSNGYEQYF | TGTGCCAGCAGCAACGGGTACGAGCAGTACTTC
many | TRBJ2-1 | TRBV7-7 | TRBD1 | CASSADRGLYNEQFF | TGTGCTAGCAGCGCAGACAGGGGGCTTTACAATGAGCAGTTCTTC
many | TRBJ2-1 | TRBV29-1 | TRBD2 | CSVEDSGLGIHNEQFF | TGCAGCGTTGAAGATAGTGGACTAGGAATCCACAATGAGCAGTTCTTC
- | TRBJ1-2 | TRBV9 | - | CASRRDWVRGGYTF | TGTGCCAGCAGACGGGACTGGGTCCGGGGGGGCTACACCTTC
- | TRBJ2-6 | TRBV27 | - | CASILGRILISGANVLTF | TGTGCCAGCATATTGGGGCGGATTCTAATCTCTGGGGCCAACGTCCTGACTTTC
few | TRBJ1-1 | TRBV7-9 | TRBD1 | CASVPQGKNTEAFF | TGTGCCAGCGTCCCACAGGGGAAGAACACTGAAGCTTTCTTT
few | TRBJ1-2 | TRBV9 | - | CASSGRSIGYTF | TGTGCCAGCAGCGGACGTAGTATAGGCTACACCTTC
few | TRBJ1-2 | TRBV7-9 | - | CASSLEGGLNYGYTF | TGTGCCAGCAGCTTAGAAGGCGGCCTCAACTATGGCTACACCTTC
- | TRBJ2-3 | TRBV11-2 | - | CASSLPPLGNTQYF | TGTGCCAGCAGCTTACCCCCCCTCGGGAATACGCAGTATTTT
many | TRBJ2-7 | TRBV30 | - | CAWTGSYEQYF | TGTGCCTGGACGGGATCCTACGAGCAGTACTTC
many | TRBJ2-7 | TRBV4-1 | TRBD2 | CASSQGSGTYEQYF | TGCGCCAGCAGCCAAGGTAGCGGGACCTACGAGCAGTACTTC
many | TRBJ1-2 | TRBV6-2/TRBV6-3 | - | CASSYVPGVGYTF | TGTGCCAGCAGTTACGTTCCGGGGGTCGGCTACACCTTC
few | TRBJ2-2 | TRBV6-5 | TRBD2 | CASSYLQVQAGGRHGELFF | TGTGCCAGCAGTTACTTACAGGTTCAAGCGGGGGGGAGGCACGGGGAGCTGTTTTTT
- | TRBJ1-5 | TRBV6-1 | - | CASRKTFFTGNQPQHF | TGTGCCAGCAGGAAAACATTTTTCACGGGAAATCAGCCCCAGCATTTT
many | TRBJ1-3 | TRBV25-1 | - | CASSPGHTGNTIYF | TGTGCCAGCAGCCCCGGCCATACTGGAAACACCATATATTTT
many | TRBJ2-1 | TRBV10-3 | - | CAISELENEQFF | TGTGCCATCAGTGAGCTAGAGAATGAGCAGTTCTTC
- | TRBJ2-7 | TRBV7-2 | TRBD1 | CASSLSAGQGWEQYF | TGTGCCAGCAGCTTAAGTGCGGGACAGGGGTGGGAGCAGTACTTC
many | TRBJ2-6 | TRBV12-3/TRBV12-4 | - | CASSYRASGANVLTF | TGTGCCAGCAGCTACAGGGCTTCTGGGGCCAACGTCCTGACTTTC
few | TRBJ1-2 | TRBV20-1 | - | CSARDSAETNYGYTF | TGCAGTGCTAGAGATTCCGCGGAAACTAACTATGGCTACACCTTC
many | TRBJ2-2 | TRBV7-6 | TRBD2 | CASSLVAGTGELFF | TGTGCCAGCAGCTTAGTAGCGGGAACCGGGGAGCTGTTTTTT
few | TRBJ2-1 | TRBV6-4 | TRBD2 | CASRTLAGAPPSSYNEQFF | TGTGCCAGCAGAACACTAGCGGGGGCCCCTCCTAGCTCCTACAATGAGCAGTTCTTC
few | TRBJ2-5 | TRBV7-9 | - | CASSLKGGLQETQYF | TGTGCCAGCAGCTTAAAAGGGGGACTACAAGAGACCCAGTACTTC
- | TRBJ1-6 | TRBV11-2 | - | CASSLGGSIYNSPLHF | TGTGCCAGCAGCTTAGGGGGCTCTATCTATAATTCACCCCTCCACTTT
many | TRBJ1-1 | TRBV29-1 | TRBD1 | CSVTGGRTEAFF | TGCAGCGTTACAGGGGGTCGGACTGAAGCTTTCTTT
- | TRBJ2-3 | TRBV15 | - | CATSRVLRELSGGHTDTQYF | TGTGCCACCAGCAGAGTCCTCCGGGAGCTATCGGGGGGCCACACAGATACGCAGTATTTT